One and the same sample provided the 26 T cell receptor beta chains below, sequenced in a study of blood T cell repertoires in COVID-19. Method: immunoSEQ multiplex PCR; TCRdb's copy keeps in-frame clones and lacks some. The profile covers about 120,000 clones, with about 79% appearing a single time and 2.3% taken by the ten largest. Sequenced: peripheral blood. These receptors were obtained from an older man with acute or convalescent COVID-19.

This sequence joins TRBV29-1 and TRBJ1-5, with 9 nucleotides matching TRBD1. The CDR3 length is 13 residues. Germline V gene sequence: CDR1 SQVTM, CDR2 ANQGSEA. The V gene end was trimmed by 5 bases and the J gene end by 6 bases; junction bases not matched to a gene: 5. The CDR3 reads CSVRTGVGQPQHF. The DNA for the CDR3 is TGCAGCGTTAGGACAGGGGTGGGTCAGCCCCAGCATTTT. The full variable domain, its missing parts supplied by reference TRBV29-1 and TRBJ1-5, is SAVISQKPSRDICQRGTSLTIQCQVDSQVTMMFWYRQQPGQSLTLIATANQGSEATYESGFVIDKFPISRPNLTFSTLTVSNMSPEDSSIYLCSVRTGVGQPQHFGDGTRLSIL.

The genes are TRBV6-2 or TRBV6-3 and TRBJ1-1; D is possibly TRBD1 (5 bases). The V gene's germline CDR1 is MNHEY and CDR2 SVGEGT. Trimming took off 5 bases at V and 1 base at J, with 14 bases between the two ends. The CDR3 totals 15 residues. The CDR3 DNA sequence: TGTGCCAGCAGTGGACTGGGACTCAGGAACACTGAAGCTTTCTTT. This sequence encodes CASSGLGLRNTEAFF.

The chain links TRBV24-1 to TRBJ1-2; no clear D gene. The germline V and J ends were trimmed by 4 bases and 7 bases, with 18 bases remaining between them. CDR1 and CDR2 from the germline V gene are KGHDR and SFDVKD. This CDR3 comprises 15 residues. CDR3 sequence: CATSDPSIGEGGYTF. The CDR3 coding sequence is TGTGCCACCAGTGACCCCTCCATTGGGGAGGGTGGCTACACCTTC.

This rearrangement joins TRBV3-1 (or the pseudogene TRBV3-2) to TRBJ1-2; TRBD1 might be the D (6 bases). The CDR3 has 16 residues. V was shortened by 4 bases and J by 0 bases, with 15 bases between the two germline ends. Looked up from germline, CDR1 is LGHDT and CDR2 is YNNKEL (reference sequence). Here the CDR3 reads CASSPPGTRSNYGYTF. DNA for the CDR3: TGTGCCAGCAGCCCTCCCGGGACAAGATCTAACTATGGCTACACCTTC.

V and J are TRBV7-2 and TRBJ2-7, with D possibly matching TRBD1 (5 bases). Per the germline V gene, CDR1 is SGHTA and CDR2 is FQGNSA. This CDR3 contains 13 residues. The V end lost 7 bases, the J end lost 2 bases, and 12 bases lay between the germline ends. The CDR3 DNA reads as TGTGCCAGCAACAAGGACAACACCTACGAGCAGTACTTC. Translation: CASNKDNTYEQYF.

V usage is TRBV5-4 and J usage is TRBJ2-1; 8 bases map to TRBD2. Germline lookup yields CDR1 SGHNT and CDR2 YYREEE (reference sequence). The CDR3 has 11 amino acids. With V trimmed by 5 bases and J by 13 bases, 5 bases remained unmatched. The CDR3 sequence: CASRTGTRQFF. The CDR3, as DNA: TGTGCCAGCAGAACCGGGACTAGACAGTTCTTC.

The CDR3 spells CASRLTPGTGSYEQYF. The CDR3 region has the DNA TGTGCCAGCAGACTGACACCCGGGACAGGGTCCTACGAGCAGTACTTC. V usage is TRBV11-1 and J usage is TRBJ2-7; 9 bases agree with TRBD1. The CDR3 runs to 16 residues. Germline CDR1 and CDR2: SGHAT and FQDESV (reference sequence). V lost 6 bases and J lost 1; bases outside the gene matches: 10.

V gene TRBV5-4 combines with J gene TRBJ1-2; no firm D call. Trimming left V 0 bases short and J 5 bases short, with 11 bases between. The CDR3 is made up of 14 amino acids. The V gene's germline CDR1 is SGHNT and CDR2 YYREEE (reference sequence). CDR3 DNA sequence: TGTGCCAGCAGCTTGGACCGACTCCCGTATGGCTACACCTTC. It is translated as CASSLDRLPYGYTF.

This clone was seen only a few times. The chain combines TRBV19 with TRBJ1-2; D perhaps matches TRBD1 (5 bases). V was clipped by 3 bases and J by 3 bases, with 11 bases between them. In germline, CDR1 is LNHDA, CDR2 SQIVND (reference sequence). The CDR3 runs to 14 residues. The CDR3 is CASSIGGGDYGYTF. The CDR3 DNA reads TGTGCCAGTAGTATCGGGGGAGGGGACTATGGCTACACCTTC.

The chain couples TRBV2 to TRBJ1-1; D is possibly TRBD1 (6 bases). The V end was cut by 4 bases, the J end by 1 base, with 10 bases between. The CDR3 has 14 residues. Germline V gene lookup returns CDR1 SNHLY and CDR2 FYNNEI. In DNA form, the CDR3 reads TGTGCCAGCAGTGGACCGACAGGGAACACTGAAGCTTTCTTT. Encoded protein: CASSGPTGNTEAFF.

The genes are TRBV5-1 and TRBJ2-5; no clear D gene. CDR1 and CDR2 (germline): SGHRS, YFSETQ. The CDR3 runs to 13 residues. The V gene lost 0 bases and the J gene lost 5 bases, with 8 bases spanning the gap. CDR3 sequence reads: CASSLVVRETQYF. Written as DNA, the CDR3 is TGCGCCAGCAGCTTGGTGGTTCGGGAGACCCAGTACTTC.

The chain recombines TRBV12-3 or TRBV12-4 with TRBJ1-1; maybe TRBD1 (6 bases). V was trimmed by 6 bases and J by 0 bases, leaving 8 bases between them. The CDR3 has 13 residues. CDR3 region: CASSRQVNTEAFF. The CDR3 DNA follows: TGTGCCAGCAGCAGACAGGTGAACACTGAAGCTTTCTTT.

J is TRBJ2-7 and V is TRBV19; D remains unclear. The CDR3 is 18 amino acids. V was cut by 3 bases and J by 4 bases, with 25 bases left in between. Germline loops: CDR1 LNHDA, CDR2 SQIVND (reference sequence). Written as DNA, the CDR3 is TGTGCCAGTAGTATTCAGTCCGTCGGCAGGCTGACCGATTACGAGCAGTACTTC. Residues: CASSIQSVGRLTDYEQYF.

The CDR3: CASSLDFQGQYF. The CDR3 DNA sequence: TGTGCCAGCAGCTTAGATTTTCAGGGACAGTACTTC. The rearrangement uses TRBV11-3 and TRBJ2-7; perhaps TRBD1 as D (5 bases). Germline V CDR1 and CDR2: SGHNT, YENEEA. V lost 0 bases and J 10 bases, leaving 10 bases between the germline ends. The CDR3 loop spans 12 amino acids.

CDR3 DNA: TGTGCCAGCAGCGGTACTAGCGGGGACAACACCGGGGAGCTGTTTTTT. This translates into CASSGTSGDNTGELFF. This chain connects TRBV7-2 to TRBJ2-2; 10 bases are a match to TRBD2. This CDR3 is 16 amino acids long. Germline CDR1 and CDR2: SGHTA and FQGNSA. The J segment lost 2 bases and the V segment lost 5 bases, leaving 5 bases of the junction unmatched.

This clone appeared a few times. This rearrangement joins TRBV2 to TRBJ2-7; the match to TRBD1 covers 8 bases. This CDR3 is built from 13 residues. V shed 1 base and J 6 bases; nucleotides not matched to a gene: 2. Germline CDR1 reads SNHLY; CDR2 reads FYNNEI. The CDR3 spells CASSEGTGSEQYF. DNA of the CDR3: TGTGCCAGCAGTGAAGGGACAGGGAGCGAGCAGTACTTC. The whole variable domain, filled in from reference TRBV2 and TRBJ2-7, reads EPEVTQTPSHQVTQMGQEVILRCVPISNHLYFYWYRQILGQKVEFLVSFYNNEISEKSEIFDDQFSVERPDGSNFTLKIRSTKLEDSAMYFCASSEGTGSEQYFGPGTRLTVT.

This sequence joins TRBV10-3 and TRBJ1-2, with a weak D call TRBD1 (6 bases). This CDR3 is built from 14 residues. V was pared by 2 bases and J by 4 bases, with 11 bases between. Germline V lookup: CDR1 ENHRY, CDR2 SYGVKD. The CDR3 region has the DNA TGTGCCATCAGTGAGATCGCAGGGGCCTATGGCTACACCTTC. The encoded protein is CAISEIAGAYGYTF.

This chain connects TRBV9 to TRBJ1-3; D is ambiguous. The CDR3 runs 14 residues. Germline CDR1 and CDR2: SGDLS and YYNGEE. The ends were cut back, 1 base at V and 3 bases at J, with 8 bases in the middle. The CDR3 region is CASSVPSGGNTIYF. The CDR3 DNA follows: TGTGCCAGCAGCGTACCTTCGGGTGGAAACACCATATATTTT.

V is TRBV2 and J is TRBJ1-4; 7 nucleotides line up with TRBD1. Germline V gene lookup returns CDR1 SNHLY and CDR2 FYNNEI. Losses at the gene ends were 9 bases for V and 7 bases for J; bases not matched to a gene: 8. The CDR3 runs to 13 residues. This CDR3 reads CASIRGMGEKLFF. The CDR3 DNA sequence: TGTGCCAGTATCAGGGGGATGGGTGAAAAACTGTTTTTT.

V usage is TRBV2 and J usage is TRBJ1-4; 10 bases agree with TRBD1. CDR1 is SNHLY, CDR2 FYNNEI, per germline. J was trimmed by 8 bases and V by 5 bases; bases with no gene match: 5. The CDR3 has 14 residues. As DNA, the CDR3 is TGTGCCAGCAGTCGACAGGGGGCCGGAGAAAAACTGTTTTTT. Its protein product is CASSRQGAGEKLFF.

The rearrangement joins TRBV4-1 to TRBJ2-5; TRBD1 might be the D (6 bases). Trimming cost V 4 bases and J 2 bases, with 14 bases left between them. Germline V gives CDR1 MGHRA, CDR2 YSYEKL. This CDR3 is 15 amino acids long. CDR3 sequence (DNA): TGCGCCAGCAGCCGTCGAACCGACAGGCAAGAGACCCAGTACTTC. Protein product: CASSRRTDRQETQYF.

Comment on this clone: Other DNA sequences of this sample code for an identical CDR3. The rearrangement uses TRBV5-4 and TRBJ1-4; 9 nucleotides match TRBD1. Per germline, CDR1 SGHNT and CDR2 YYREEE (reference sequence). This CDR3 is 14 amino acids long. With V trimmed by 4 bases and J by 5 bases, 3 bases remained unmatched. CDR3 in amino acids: CASSLGQGNEKLFF. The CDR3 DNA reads TGTGCCAGCAGCCTCGGACAGGGGAATGAAAAACTGTTTTTT.

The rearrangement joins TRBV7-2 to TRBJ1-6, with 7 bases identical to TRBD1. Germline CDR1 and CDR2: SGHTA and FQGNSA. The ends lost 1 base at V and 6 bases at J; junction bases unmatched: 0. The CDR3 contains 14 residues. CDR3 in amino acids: CASSLEGANSPLHF. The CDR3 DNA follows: TGTGCCAGCAGCTTAGAGGGGGCTAATTCACCCCTCCACTTT.

The CDR3 protein is CASTDRVSGYGYTF. The CDR3 nucleotides are TGTGCCAGCACCGACAGGGTTTCCGGATATGGCTACACCTTC. The chain employs TRBV2 and TRBJ1-2; 7 nucleotides agree with TRBD1. The trim removed 7 bases at V and 5 bases at J, leaving 10 bases unmatched. Germline loops: CDR1 SNHLY, CDR2 FYNNEI. The CDR3 is 14 residues long.

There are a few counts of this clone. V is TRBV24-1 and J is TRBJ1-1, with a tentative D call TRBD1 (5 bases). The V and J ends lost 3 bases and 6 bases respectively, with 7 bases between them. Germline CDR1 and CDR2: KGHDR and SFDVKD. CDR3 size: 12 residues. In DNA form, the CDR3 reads TGTGCCACCAGTGATGCAGGGTCTGAAGCTTTCTTT. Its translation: CATSDAGSEAFF.

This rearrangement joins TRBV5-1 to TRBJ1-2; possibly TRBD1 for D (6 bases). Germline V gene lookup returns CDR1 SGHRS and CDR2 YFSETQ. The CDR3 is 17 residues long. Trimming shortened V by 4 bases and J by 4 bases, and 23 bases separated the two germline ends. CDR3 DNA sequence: TGCGCCAGCAGCACCCGGGACATAGGCGGGAGGCCCTATGGCTACACCTTC. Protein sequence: CASSTRDIGGRPYGYTF.